The 18 T cell receptor beta chains in this list originate from one sample, sequenced in a study of T cells in Graves' hyperthyroidism and ophthalmopathy. Amplified TCR beta CDR3 regions derived from RNA transcripts. TCR CDR3 regions were first amplified by RT-PCR with HTBI primers. TCRdb fed the multiplex PCR reads into MiXCR, producing one record per CDR3 protein. The table records some 600,000 distinct CDR3 sequences, over 11% of them present only once. Sequencing was done on a sample of blood. These receptors all stem from a woman aged 25 to 39 with Graves' hyperthyroidism that later progressed to Graves' ophthalmopathy.

The rearrangement links TRBV12-3 or TRBV12-4 to TRBJ1-2; D not certain. This CDR3 comprises 12 residues. Trimming cost V 3 bases and J 7 bases, with 9 bases left between them. The CDR3 DNA sequence: TGTGCCAGCAGTTTCTCGGGGTTTGGCTACACCTTC. Its protein product is CASSFSGFGYTF.

In this sample, this clonotype turned up many times. This sequence joins TRBV12-3 or TRBV12-4 and TRBJ2-6; TRBD1 matches 8 bases. This CDR3 has 21 amino acids. V shed 0 bases and J 0 bases; nucleotides not matched to a gene: 13. The CDR3 loop reads CASSLALGGQGKASGANVLTF. CDR3 nucleotide sequence: TGTGCCAGCAGTTTAGCGCTTGGTGGACAGGGAAAAGCCTCTGGGGCCAACGTCCTGACTTTC.

This clonotype was counted many times. The junction shows a germline mismatch at one end, possibly a read error. The chain is built from TRBV28 and TRBJ2-1; D gene ambiguous. Germline V lookup: CDR1 MDHEN, CDR2 SYDVKM. The CDR3 is 12 residues long. The DNA for the CDR3 is TGTGCCAGCAGTTTAAGGTACAGTGAGCAGTTCTTC. Its translation: CASSLRYSEQFF.

The rearrangement joins TRBV9 to TRBJ2-1; unclear D gene. In germline, CDR1 is SGDLS, CDR2 YYNGEE. This CDR3 comprises 17 residues. Trimming pared 0 bases from V and 2 bases from J, leaving 15 bases between. Here the CDR3 DNA reads TGTGCCAGCAGCGTAGGATCTTCGGCTCCGGCCTACAATGAGCAGTTCTTC. It specifies CASSVGSSAPAYNEQFF. The full variable domain, completed using reference TRBV9 and TRBJ2-1, is DSGVTQTPKHLITATGQRVTLRCSPRSGDLSVYWYQQSLDQGLQFLIQYYNGEERAKGNILERFSAQQFPDLHSELNLSSLELGDSALYFCASSVGSSAPAYNEQFFGPGTRLTVL.

The chain recombines TRBV12-5 with TRBJ2-3; a weak D match, TRBD1 (6 bases). CDR1 and CDR2 (germline): LGHNT, FRNRAP. V was shortened by 1 base and J by 5 bases, with 16 bases between the two germline ends. The CDR3 sequence is 16 residues long. CDR3 sequence (DNA): TGTGCTAGTGGTTTGGGGCAGGGGAGTTCGGGAGATACGCAGTATTTT. Protein product: CASGLGQGSSGDTQYF.

V and J are TRBV4-1 and TRBJ2-1; 9 nucleotides line up with TRBD1. Germline assignment: CDR1 MGHRA and CDR2 YSYEKL. V lost 4 bases, J lost 9 bases, and 10 bases stayed unmatched. CDR3 length: 15 residues. CDR3 amino acids: CASSPGQGTYFEQFF. DNA of the CDR3: TGCGCCAGCAGCCCGGGACAGGGCACGTACTTTGAGCAGTTCTTC.

The chain uses TRBV7-2 and TRBJ2-6, with unresolved D. The length of the CDR3 is 18 residues. Germline lookup yields CDR1 SGHTA and CDR2 FQGNSA. V was cut by 3 bases and J by 1 base, with 16 bases left in between. The CDR3 DNA sequence: TGTGCCAGCAGCTTCCGACCCCTGTTGGAGTCTGGGGCCAACGTCCTGACTTTC. It specifies CASSFRPLLESGANVLTF.

The chain has TRBV7-2 and TRBJ1-5, with a tentative D call TRBD1 (6 bases). The CDR3 loop spans 15 amino acids. Looked up from germline, CDR1 is SGHTA and CDR2 is FQGNSA. V lost 2 bases and J lost 7, with 15 bases in between. The CDR3 bases are TGTGCCAGCAGCTTAAAACAGGGTGCGGGACAGCCCCAGCATTTT. Translating gives CASSLKQGAGQPQHF. Drawing the rest from reference TRBV7-2 and TRBJ1-5, the complete variable domain is GAGVSQSPSNKVTEKGKDVELRCDPISGHTALYWYRQSLGQGLEFLIYFQGNSAPDKSGLPSDRFSAERTGGSVSTLTIQRTQQEDSAVYLCASSLKQGAGQPQHFGDGTRLSIL.

This clonotype was counted at least ten times. The chain uses TRBV18 and TRBJ2-7; D might be TRBD2 (6 bases). CDR1 KGHSH and CDR2 LQKENI come from the germline V gene. This CDR3 comprises 16 residues. The ends were cut back, 6 bases at V and 0 bases at J, with 18 bases in the middle. CDR3 bases: TGTGCCAGCTCCATGACCGTAGCGGTTCGCTCCTACGAGCAGTACTTC. Translation gives CASSMTVAVRSYEQYF.

This clonotype showed up just a few times. V usage is TRBV6-2 or TRBV6-3 and J usage is TRBJ2-5, with 8 bases identical to TRBD2. The CDR3 runs 17 residues. The trim removed 4 bases at V and 5 bases at J, leaving 15 bases unmatched. Germline lookup yields CDR1 MNHEY and CDR2 SVGEGT. In nucleotides, the CDR3 is TGTGCCAGCAGTTTAGGGTTAGCGGGGCTTTTTGGGGAGACCCAGTACTTC. This translates into CASSLGLAGLFGETQYF.

The sample holds a few counts of this clonotype. The chain links TRBV24-1 to TRBJ2-5; D might be TRBD1 (6 bases). Germline V gene data show CDR1 as KGHDR and CDR2 as SFDVKD. This CDR3 contains 14 residues. Deletions cut 4 bases from V and 5 bases from J, with 13 bases between. The CDR3 loop reads CATSDPTGLETQYF. In nucleotides, the CDR3 is TGTGCCACCAGTGACCCTACAGGGCTCGAGACCCAGTACTTC.

This clonotype was seen only a few times. The CDR3 region has the DNA TGTGCCAGCAGTCCAGGGACATTCAAGGAGCAGTACTTC. Translation gives CASSPGTFKEQYF. This chain connects TRBV12-3 or TRBV12-4 to TRBJ2-7; tentative D call: TRBD1 (6 bases). Between the trimmed V and J ends, which lost 5 bases and 7 bases, there was a span of 15 bases. The CDR3 runs to 13 residues.

This clonotype has at least ten counts. V gene TRBV27 combines with J gene TRBJ1-1, with 11 bases identical to TRBD1. The CDR3 loop spans 15 amino acids. With V trimmed by 6 bases and J by 5 bases, 8 bases remained unmatched. Germline V gene data show CDR1 as MNHEY and CDR2 as SMNVEV (reference sequence). The CDR3 DNA reads TGTGCCAGCAGACTAGGACAGGGGGCGGGAACTGAAGCTTTCTTT. It codes for CASRLGQGAGTEAFF.

With regard to this clonotype: This may stem from a read error, because a much larger clone lies one nucleotide away. The V gene is TRBV5-1, the J gene TRBJ2-7; D not certain. CDR3 length: 14 amino acids. CDR1 is SGHRS and CDR2 is YFSETQ in the germline V gene. V shed 4 bases and J shed 0 bases, with 11 bases lying between them. Here the CDR3 reads CASSAQSSSYEQYF. The CDR3 DNA follows: TGCGCCAGCAGCGCACAGAGCAGCTCCTACGAGCAGTACTTC.

For this clonotype: This may stem from a read error, because a much larger clone lies one nucleotide away. J is TRBJ1-1 and V is TRBV2, with a weak D call TRBD1 (5 bases). This CDR3 is 13 amino acids long. CDR1 SNHLY and CDR2 FYNNEI come from the germline V gene. V lost 7 bases, J lost 6 bases, and 15 bases lay in between. The CDR3 DNA reads as TGTGCCAGCACCGCTGAGGGGCGGGCTGAAGCTTTCTTT. Translated, it gives CASTAEGRAEAFF.

There are many counts of this clonotype. The genes are TRBV5-1 and TRBJ1-1; D is possibly TRBD1 (5 bases). Trimming shortened V by 5 bases and J by 1 base, and 12 bases separated the two germline ends. This CDR3 spans 14 amino acids. Germline-derived CDR1 and CDR2 are SGHRS and YFSETQ. The CDR3 loop reads CASRPTVPNTEAFF. Written as DNA, the CDR3 is TGCGCCAGCAGGCCGACAGTTCCGAACACTGAAGCTTTCTTT.

The chain is built from TRBV14 and TRBJ2-7, with D tentatively TRBD1 (7 bases). The CDR3 length is 17 residues. V was clipped by 4 bases and J by 0 bases, with 19 bases between them. The germline V gene encodes CDR1 SGHDN and CDR2 FVKESK. Written as DNA, the CDR3 is TGTGCCAGCAGCCCTGGGGGGATACGGGACAGCTCCTACGAGCAGTACTTC. Amino acid sequence: CASSPGGIRDSSYEQYF.

The sample holds many counts of this clonotype. The V gene is TRBV28, the J gene TRBJ2-5, with TRBD2 matching 9 bases. The V and J ends lost 3 bases and 5 bases, in that order; junction bases with no gene match: 7. CDR1 and CDR2 from the germline V gene are MDHEN and SYDVKM. CDR3 size: 15 residues. The CDR3 sequence is CASSLSGGRRETQYF. In nucleotides, the CDR3 is TGTGCCAGCAGTTTGAGCGGGGGGCGGAGGGAGACCCAGTACTTC.